The source of this TCR beta chain is a study of cytotoxic CD8 clonotypes in ibrutinib-treated CLL. In germline, CDR1 is GTSNPN, CDR2 SVGIG (reference sequence). The CDR3 sequence is 17 residues long. Losses at the gene ends were 3 bases for V and 2 bases for J; bases not matched to a gene: 9. Deep sequencing aimed at 1 in 200,000 to 1 in 1 million T cells' resolution. Some clones are missing from TCRdb's copy, which holds only in-frame ones; the method was immunoSEQ multiplex PCR. The sample comprises tens of thousands of clones, less than 75% of which are singletons, and roughly 45% rests with the top ten.

Sequencing used PBMCs, obtained after 12 months of ibrutinib treatment. This rearrangement joins TRBV30 to TRBJ2-6; 8 bases are a match to TRBD1. This receptor was obtained from a human donor with chronic lymphocytic leukemia. CDR3 residues: CAWSGRGRDPGANVLTF. As DNA, the CDR3 is TGTGCCTGGAGCGGCAGGGGGCGCGATCCTGGGGCCAACGTCCTGACTTTC.